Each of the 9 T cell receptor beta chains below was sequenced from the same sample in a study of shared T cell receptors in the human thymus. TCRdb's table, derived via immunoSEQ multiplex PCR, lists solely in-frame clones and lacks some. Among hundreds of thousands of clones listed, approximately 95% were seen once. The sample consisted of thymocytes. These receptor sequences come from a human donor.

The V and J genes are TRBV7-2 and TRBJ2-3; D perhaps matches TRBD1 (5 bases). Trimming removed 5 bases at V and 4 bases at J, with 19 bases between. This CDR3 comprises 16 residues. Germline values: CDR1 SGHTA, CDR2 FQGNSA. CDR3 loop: CASSPTPPTGSDTQYF. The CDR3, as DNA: TGTGCCAGCAGCCCAACCCCCCCAACAGGATCAGATACGCAGTATTTT.

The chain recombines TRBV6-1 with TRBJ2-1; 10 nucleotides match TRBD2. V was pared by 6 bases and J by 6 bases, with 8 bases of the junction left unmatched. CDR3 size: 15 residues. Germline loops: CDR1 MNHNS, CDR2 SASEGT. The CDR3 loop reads CASSLSGRATNEQFF. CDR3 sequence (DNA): TGTGCCAGCAGCTTAAGCGGGAGGGCCACCAATGAGCAGTTCTTC.

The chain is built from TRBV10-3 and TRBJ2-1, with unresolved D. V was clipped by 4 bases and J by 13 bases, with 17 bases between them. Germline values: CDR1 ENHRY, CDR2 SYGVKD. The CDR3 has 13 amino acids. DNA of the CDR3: TGTGCCATCAGTGGCCCCCCTCCTTCGGCACAGTTCTTC. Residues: CAISGPPPSAQFF.

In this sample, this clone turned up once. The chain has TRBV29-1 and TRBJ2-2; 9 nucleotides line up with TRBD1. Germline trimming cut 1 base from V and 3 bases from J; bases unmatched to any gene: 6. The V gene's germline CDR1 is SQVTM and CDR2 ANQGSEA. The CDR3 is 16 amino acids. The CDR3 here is CSVEGTTGGDTGELFF. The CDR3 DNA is TGCAGCGTTGAAGGGACGACAGGGGGGGACACCGGGGAGCTGTTTTTT.

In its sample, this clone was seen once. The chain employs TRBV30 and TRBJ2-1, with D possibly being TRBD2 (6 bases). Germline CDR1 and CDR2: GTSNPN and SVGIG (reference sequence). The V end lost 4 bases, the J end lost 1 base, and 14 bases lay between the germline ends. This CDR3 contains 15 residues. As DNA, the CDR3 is TGTGCCTGGAAAAAAATCCGGGGGTCCTACAATGAGCAGTTCTTC. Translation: CAWKKIRGSYNEQFF.

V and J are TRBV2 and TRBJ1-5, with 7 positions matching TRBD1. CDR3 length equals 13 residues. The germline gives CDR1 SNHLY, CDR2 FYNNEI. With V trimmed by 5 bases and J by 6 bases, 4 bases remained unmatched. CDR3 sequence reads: CASSRQGGQPQHF. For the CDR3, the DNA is TGTGCCAGCAGTAGACAGGGAGGTCAGCCCCAGCATTTT.

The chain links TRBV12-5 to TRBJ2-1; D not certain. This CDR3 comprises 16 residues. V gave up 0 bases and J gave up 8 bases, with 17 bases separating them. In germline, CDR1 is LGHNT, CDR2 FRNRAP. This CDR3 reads CASGLVLGSMVDEQFF. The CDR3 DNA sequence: TGTGCTAGTGGTTTGGTACTGGGTAGTATGGTGGATGAGCAGTTCTTC. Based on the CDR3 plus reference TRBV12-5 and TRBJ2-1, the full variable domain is DARVTQTPRHKVTEMGQEVTMRCQPILGHNTVFWYRQTMMQGLELLAYFRNRAPLDDSGMPKDRFSAEMPDATLATLKIQPSEPRDSAVYFCASGLVLGSMVDEQFFGPGTRLTVL.

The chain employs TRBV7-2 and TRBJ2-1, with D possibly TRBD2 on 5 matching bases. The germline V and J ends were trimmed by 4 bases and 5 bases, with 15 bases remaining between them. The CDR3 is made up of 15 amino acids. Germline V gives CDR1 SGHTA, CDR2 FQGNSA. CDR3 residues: CASSYQEVLHNEQFF. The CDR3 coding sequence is TGTGCCAGCAGCTATCAGGAGGTGCTTCACAATGAGCAGTTCTTC.

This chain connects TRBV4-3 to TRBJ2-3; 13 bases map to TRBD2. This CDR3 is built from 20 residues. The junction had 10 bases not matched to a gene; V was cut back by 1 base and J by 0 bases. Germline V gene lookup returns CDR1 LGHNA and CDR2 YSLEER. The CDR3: CASSQAPTSGRETSTDTQYF. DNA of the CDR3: TGCGCCAGCAGCCAAGCCCCCACTAGCGGGAGGGAAACGAGCACAGATACGCAGTATTTT.